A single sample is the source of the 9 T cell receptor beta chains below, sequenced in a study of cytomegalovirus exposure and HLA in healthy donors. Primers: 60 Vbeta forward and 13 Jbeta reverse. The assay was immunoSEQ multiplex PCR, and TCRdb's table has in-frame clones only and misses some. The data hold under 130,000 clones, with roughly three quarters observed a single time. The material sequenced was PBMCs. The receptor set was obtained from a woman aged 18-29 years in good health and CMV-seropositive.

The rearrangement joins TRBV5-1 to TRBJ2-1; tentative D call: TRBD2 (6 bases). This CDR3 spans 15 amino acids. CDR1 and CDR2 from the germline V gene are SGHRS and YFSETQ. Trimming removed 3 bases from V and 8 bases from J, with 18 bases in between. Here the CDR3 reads CASSSPGLTSDEQFF. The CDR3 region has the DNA TGCGCCAGCAGCTCACCGGGACTCACGAGCGATGAGCAGTTCTTC.

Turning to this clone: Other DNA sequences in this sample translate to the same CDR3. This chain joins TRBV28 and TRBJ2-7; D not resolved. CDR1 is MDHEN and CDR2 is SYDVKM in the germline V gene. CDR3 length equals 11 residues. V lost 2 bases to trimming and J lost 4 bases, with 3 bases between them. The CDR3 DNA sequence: TGTGCCAGCAGTTTACGGTACGAGCAGTACTTC. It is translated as CASSLRYEQYF.

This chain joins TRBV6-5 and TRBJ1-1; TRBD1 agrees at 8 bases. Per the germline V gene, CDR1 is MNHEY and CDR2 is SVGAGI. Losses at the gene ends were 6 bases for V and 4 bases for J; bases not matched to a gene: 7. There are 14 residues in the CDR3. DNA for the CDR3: TGTGCCAGCAGGCGGACAGGGTTGGGCACTGAAGCTTTCTTT. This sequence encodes CASRRTGLGTEAFF.

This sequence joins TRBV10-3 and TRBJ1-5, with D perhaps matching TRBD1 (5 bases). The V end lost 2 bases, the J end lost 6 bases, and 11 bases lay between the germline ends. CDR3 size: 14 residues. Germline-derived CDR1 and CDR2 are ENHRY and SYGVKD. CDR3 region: CAISEKQGAQPQHF. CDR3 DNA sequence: TGTGCCATCAGTGAGAAACAAGGGGCTCAGCCCCAGCATTTT.

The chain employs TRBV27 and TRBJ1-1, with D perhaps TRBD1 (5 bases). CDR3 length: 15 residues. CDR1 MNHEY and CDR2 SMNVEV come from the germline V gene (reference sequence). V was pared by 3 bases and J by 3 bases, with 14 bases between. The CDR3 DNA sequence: TGTGCCAGCAGTTTTCAGGGTAGTTTTTACACTGAAGCTTTCTTT. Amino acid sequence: CASSFQGSFYTEAFF.

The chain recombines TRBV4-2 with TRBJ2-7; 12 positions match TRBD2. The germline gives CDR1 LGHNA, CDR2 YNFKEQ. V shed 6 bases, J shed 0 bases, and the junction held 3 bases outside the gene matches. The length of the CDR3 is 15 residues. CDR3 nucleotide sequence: TGTGCCAGCAGGACTAGCGGGGGCCACTCCTACGAGCAGTACTTC. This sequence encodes CASRTSGGHSYEQYF.

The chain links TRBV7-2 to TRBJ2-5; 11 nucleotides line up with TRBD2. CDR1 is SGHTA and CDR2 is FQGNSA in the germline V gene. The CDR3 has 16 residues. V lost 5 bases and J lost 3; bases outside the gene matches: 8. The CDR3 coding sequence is TGTGCCAGCAGCCTCTCAATAGCGGGGGGGGAAGAGACCCAGTACTTC. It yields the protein CASSLSIAGGEETQYF.

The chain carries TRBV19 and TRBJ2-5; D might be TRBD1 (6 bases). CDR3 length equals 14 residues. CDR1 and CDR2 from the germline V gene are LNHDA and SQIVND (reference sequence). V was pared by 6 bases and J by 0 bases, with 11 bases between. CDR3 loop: CASRNRAYQETQYF. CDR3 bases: TGTGCCAGTAGGAACAGGGCGTACCAAGAGACCCAGTACTTC. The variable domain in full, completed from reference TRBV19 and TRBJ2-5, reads DGGITQSPKYLFRKEGQNVTLSCEQNLNHDAMYWYRQDPGQGLRLIYYSQIVNDFQKGDIAEGYSVSREKKESFPLTVTSAQKNPTAFYLCASRNRAYQETQYFGPGTRLLVL.

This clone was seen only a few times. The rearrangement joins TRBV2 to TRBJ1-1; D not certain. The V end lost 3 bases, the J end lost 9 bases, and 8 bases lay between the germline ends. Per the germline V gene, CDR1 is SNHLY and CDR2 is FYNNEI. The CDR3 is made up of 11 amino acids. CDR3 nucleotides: TGTGCCAGCAGTGATTGGCCGAAAGCTTTCTTT. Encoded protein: CASSDWPKAFF.